Below, 5 T cell receptor beta chains from the same sample are listed, as sequenced in a study of T-cell memory formation after mild COVID-19. Via MiXCR, TCRdb re-called the 5' RACE reads, giving one row per CDR3 protein. The sample has more than 150,000 distinct CDR3 sequences; less than 20% are singletons. The sample comprised PBMCs or a T cell subset sorted from them (not recorded which). The receptors come from a young man who had mild COVID-19 (a few samples of this study predate the infection). Cell type and time point are not known.

The V gene is TRBV4-3, the J gene TRBJ2-3, with D possibly being TRBD1 or TRBD2 (5 bases each). CDR1 LGHNA and CDR2 YSLEER come from the germline V gene. This CDR3 has 17 residues. The V and J ends lost 0 bases and 1 base respectively, with 14 bases between them. The CDR3: CASSQDFSGAGTDTQYF. The CDR3 DNA reads TGCGCCAGCAGCCAAGATTTTTCCGGGGCCGGCACAGATACGCAGTATTTT.

This clonotype came up a few times. The V and J genes are TRBV7-2 and TRBJ1-6; a possible D gene is TRBD1 (5 bases). Germline V gives CDR1 SGHTA, CDR2 FQGNSA. Trimming left V 11 bases short and J 3 bases short, with 8 bases between. This CDR3 is 12 amino acids long. Here the CDR3 DNA reads TGTGCCGCGGGGGGCTATAATTCACCCCTCCACTTT. It codes for CAAGGYNSPLHF.

The chain recombines TRBV7-9 with TRBJ1-6; 8 bases fit TRBD1. The J segment lost 10 bases and the V segment lost 3 bases, leaving 11 bases of the junction unmatched. The germline V gene has CDR1 SEHNR and CDR2 FQNEAQ (reference sequence). The CDR3 runs 16 residues. The CDR3 protein is CASSFRTGPVQSPLHF. The CDR3 nucleotides are TGTGCCAGCAGCTTCAGGACAGGGCCGGTTCAATCACCCCTCCACTTT.

This clonotype was detected only a few times. The chain combines TRBV4-1 with TRBJ2-5; weak D call: TRBD1 (5 bases). The CDR3 length is 15 residues. The V gene lost 1 base and the J gene lost 4 bases, with 13 bases spanning the gap. The germline V gene encodes CDR1 MGHRA and CDR2 YSYEKL. This CDR3 is CASSQVGRVRETQYF. As DNA, the CDR3 is TGCGCCAGCAGCCAAGTGGGCAGGGTGCGAGAGACCCAGTACTTC.

The V and J genes are TRBV7-7 and TRBJ2-3; 7 positions match TRBD1. CDR3 length: 15 amino acids. Germline-derived CDR1 and CDR2 are SSHAT and FNYEAQ (reference sequence). V lost 5 bases to trimming and J lost 3 bases; unmatched junction nucleotides: 8. The CDR3 bases are TGTGCCAGCAGCCCGGGGACAGATGGAACAGATACGCAGTATTTT. Its protein product is CASSPGTDGTDTQYF.